The rows below give T cell receptor beta chains drawn from one sample of a study of shared clonotypes between healthy human individuals. Sequenced by immunoSEQ multiplex PCR; TCRdb stores in-frame clones only, minus some. The sample contains some 660,000 clones, roughly 73% of which appear only once. Specimen: memory CD4+ T cells sorted from blood. The receptors come from a woman aged 30 to 39 in good health. The CDR3 runs from the conserved cysteine through the conserved F or W. D genes are given only for firm matches. Clone size, where shown, is once, few, many, or a class for clones that have expanded.

d_call: TRBD2
clone_size: -
v_call: TRBV5-4
j_call: TRBJ2-2
cdr3_nt: TGTGCCAGCAGCTTGAAACTAGCGGGAGGGACCGGGGAGCTGTTTTTT
cdr3_aa: CASSLKLAGGTGELFF

d_call: -
clone_size: -
v_call: TRBV5-1
j_call: TRBJ2-7
cdr3_nt: TGCGCCAGCAGCTTGGGGAATAAGGGGGAGACCTCCTACGAGCAGTACTTC
cdr3_aa: CASSLGNKGETSYEQYF

d_call: TRBD1
clone_size: once
v_call: TRBV5-1
j_call: TRBJ1-4
cdr3_nt: TGCGCCAGCAGCCGGGACAGTGGAGGAACTAATGAAAAACTGTTTTTT
cdr3_aa: CASSRDSGGTNEKLFF

d_call: -
clone_size: -
v_call: TRBV18
j_call: TRBJ2-2
cdr3_nt: TGTGCCAGCTCACCACCGGGACGCGCCTTGAACACCGGGGAGCTGTTTTTT
cdr3_aa: CASSPPGRALNTGELFF

d_call: -
clone_size: -
v_call: TRBV29-1
j_call: TRBJ1-4
cdr3_nt: TGCAGCGTCCACCTAGGGGAAGGAGGTGAAAAACTGTTTTTT
cdr3_aa: CSVHLGEGGEKLFF

d_call: TRBD1
clone_size: -
v_call: TRBV5-6
j_call: TRBJ2-6
cdr3_nt: TGTGCCAGCAGCGGACAGGGGGCTGGTGGGGCCAACGTCCTGACTTTC
cdr3_aa: CASSGQGAGGANVLTF

d_call: -
clone_size: few
v_call: TRBV6-1
j_call: TRBJ1-4
cdr3_nt: TGTGCCAGCAGTGATATGGTGGGAGTAGGGGAAAAACTGTTTTTT
cdr3_aa: CASSDMVGVGEKLFF

d_call: TRBD1
clone_size: few
v_call: TRBV2
j_call: TRBJ2-7
cdr3_nt: TGTGCCAGCAGGGACCGCACCTCGCAGGGGGACTACGAGCAGTACTTC
cdr3_aa: CASRDRTSQGDYEQYF

d_call: -
clone_size: -
v_call: TRBV28
j_call: TRBJ2-5
cdr3_nt: TGTGCCAGCAGTTTACCTTATGAGGAGACCCAGTACTTC
cdr3_aa: CASSLPYEETQYF

d_call: TRBD2
clone_size: -
v_call: TRBV5-1
j_call: TRBJ2-7
cdr3_nt: TGCGCCAGCAGCTCGCTAGCGGGAGGGCCAGGGGAGCAGTACTTC
cdr3_aa: CASSSLAGGPGEQYF

d_call: TRBD1
clone_size: -
v_call: TRBV2
j_call: TRBJ2-7
cdr3_nt: TGTGCCAGCGATAGGACAGGACTCTACGAGCAGTACTTC
cdr3_aa: CASDRTGLYEQYF

d_call: TRBD2
clone_size: -
v_call: TRBV28
j_call: TRBJ2-1
cdr3_nt: TGTGCCAGCACTCCGGTAGTACTAGCGGCGAACAATGAGCAGTTCTTC
cdr3_aa: CASTPVVLAANNEQFF

d_call: -
clone_size: -
v_call: TRBV10-3
j_call: TRBJ2-7
cdr3_nt: TGTGCCATGGGGACCGAATCCGAGCAGTACTTC
cdr3_aa: CAMGTESEQYF

d_call: -
clone_size: few
v_call: TRBV27
j_call: TRBJ2-7
cdr3_nt: TGTGCCAGCAGTTTAGAGGCAGGCTTCTACGAGCAGTACTTC
cdr3_aa: CASSLEAGFYEQYF

d_call: TRBD2
clone_size: -
v_call: TRBV5-4
j_call: TRBJ2-7
cdr3_nt: TGTGCCAGCACCTTCGGGGGGCGGGAGGTTCACGAGCAGTACTTC
cdr3_aa: CASTFGGREVHEQYF

d_call: TRBD2
clone_size: -
v_call: TRBV9
j_call: TRBJ2-7
cdr3_nt: TGTGCCAGCAGCGTGGGGACTAGCGGGAGATACGAGCAGTACTTC
cdr3_aa: CASSVGTSGRYEQYF

d_call: -
clone_size: -
v_call: TRBV7-2
j_call: TRBJ2-5
cdr3_nt: TGTGCCAGCAGCCGAACCACAAAGGAGACCCAGTACTTC
cdr3_aa: CASSRTTKETQYF

d_call: TRBD1
clone_size: -
v_call: TRBV29-1
j_call: TRBJ2-1
cdr3_nt: TGCAGCTCCGGACTCGACAGGGGGGATGAGCAGTTCTTC
cdr3_aa: CSSGLDRGDEQFF

d_call: -
clone_size: -
v_call: TRBV6-5
j_call: TRBJ1-1
cdr3_nt: TGTGCCAGCAGTTATGTGGGAAGCACTGAAGCTTTCTTT
cdr3_aa: CASSYVGSTEAFF

d_call: TRBD1
clone_size: -
v_call: TRBV6-6
j_call: TRBJ2-3
cdr3_nt: TGTGCCAGCAACGGACAGGGGAGGACAGATACGCAGTATTTT
cdr3_aa: CASNGQGRTDTQYF

d_call: -
clone_size: -
v_call: TRBV7-8
j_call: TRBJ2-1
cdr3_nt: TGTGCCAGCAGCGCCCGTCCCCTCGGACCCTACAATGAGCAGTTCTTC
cdr3_aa: CASSARPLGPYNEQFF

d_call: TRBD2
clone_size: many
v_call: TRBV2
j_call: TRBJ2-7
cdr3_nt: TGTGCCAGCCCCCGTCAGCGGGAGGCAACCTACGAGCAGTACTTC
cdr3_aa: CASPRQREATYEQYF